Listed below are T cell receptor beta chains from one sample, sequenced in a study of shared clonotypes between healthy human individuals. Profiled with immunoSEQ multiplex PCR; TCRdb holds only in-frame clones, not every one. The data contain some 2,000,000 clones, approximately 94% of them singletons. The sequenced sample was naive CD8+ T cells sorted from blood. The source is a young man in good health. The CDR3 runs from the conserved cysteine through the conserved F or W. A D gene is named only where the DNA matches it firmly. For some rows the clone size is stated as once, few or many, or as a class when expanded; others skip it.

cdr3_aa cdr3_nt cdr3_length clone_size v_call d_call j_call
CASSDSNNQPQHF TGTGCCAGTAGTGACAGCAATAATCAGCCCCAGCATTTT 13 - TRBV19 - TRBJ1-5
CASSYRGVDEKLFF TGTGCCAGCTCATACAGAGGTGTGGATGAAAAACTGTTTTTT 14 - TRBV18 - TRBJ1-4
CAIKGTGGEKLFF TGTGCCATCAAGGGGACAGGGGGTGAAAAACTGTTTTTT 13 - TRBV10-3 TRBD1 TRBJ1-4
CASSPGLTYEQYF TGTGCCAGTAGTCCGGGACTAACCTACGAGCAGTACTTC 13 once TRBV19 TRBD2 TRBJ2-7
CASSLGVADNEQFF TGTGCCAGCAGCTTGGGGGTGGCGGACAATGAGCAGTTCTTC 14 - TRBV5-6 - TRBJ2-1
CASSYSAGGTEAFF TGTGCCAGCAGTTACTCGGCCGGGGGAACTGAAGCTTTCTTT 14 - TRBV6-5 - TRBJ1-1
CASSFAGNSYEQYF TGTGCCAGCAGCTTCGCTGGGAACTCCTACGAGCAGTACTTC 14 - TRBV13 - TRBJ2-7
CATSRDHLAGGTDTQYF TGTGCCACCAGCAGAGATCACCTAGCGGGAGGCACAGATACGCAGTATTTT 17 - TRBV15 TRBD2 TRBJ2-3
CASSDFWTGWNTEAFF TGTGCCAGCAGTGACTTTTGGACAGGGTGGAACACTGAAGCTTTCTTT 16 - TRBV6-1 TRBD1 TRBJ1-1
CASSWGGVDEQYF TGTGCCAGCAGTTGGGGGGGGGTTGACGAGCAGTACTTC 13 once TRBV27 TRBD2 TRBJ2-7
CSVRQVNEKLFF TGCAGCGTGCGACAGGTTAATGAAAAACTGTTTTTT 12 - TRBV29-1 - TRBJ1-4
CASSADTGEADTQYF TGTGCCAGCAGTGCGGACACCGGGGAGGCAGATACGCAGTATTTT 15 - TRBV2 - TRBJ2-3
CAISEGTSGDYEQFF TGTGCCATCAGTGAGGGGACTAGCGGGGATTATGAGCAGTTCTTC 15 few TRBV10-3 TRBD2 TRBJ2-1
CASAWDRSYEQYF TGTGCCAGCGCTTGGGACAGATCCTACGAGCAGTACTTC 13 - TRBV27 TRBD1 TRBJ2-7
CASSYRVGNEKLFF TGCGCCAGCAGCTACAGGGTGGGTAATGAAAAACTGTTTTTT 14 - TRBV4-1 - TRBJ1-4
CASSVARDDYGYTF TGTGCCAGCAGCGTAGCAAGGGACGACTATGGCTACACCTTC 14 - TRBV9 - TRBJ1-2
CASSYSEGLGTDTQYF TGTGCCAGCAGTTACTCGGAGGGACTAGGCACAGATACGCAGTATTTT 16 - TRBV6-6 TRBD2 TRBJ2-3
CASSERVNGYNEQFF TGTGCCAGCAGTGAACGGGTAAACGGTTACAATGAGCAGTTCTTC 15 - TRBV2 - TRBJ2-1
CASSPREGSTETQYF TGTGCCAGCAGCCCCCGGGAGGGCAGTACAGAGACCCAGTACTTC 15 - TRBV2 TRBD2 TRBJ2-5
CASSATGAGSGELFF TGTGCCAGCAGCGCAACAGGGGCCGGGAGCGGGGAGCTGTTTTTT 15 once TRBV9 - TRBJ2-2
CASSDGDRLGYEQYF TGTGCCAGCAGTGATGGGGACAGGCTAGGCTACGAGCAGTACTTC 15 - TRBV2 TRBD1 TRBJ2-7
CASSYSTGVGTDTQYF TGTGCCAGCAGTTACTCGACCGGGGTAGGCACAGATACGCAGTATTTT 16 - TRBV6-5 - TRBJ2-3
CSARGGGELFF TGCAGTGCTAGGGGAGGCGGGGAGCTGTTTTTT 11 - TRBV20-1 - TRBJ2-2
CASSLLQRDNSPLHF TGTGCCAGCAGCTTACTACAGAGAGATAATTCACCCCTCCACTTT 15 - TRBV7-2 - TRBJ1-6
CASSGGTLLAKNIQYF TGTGCCAGCAGTGGCGGGACCCTTTTAGCCAAAAACATTCAGTACTTC 16 - TRBV2 - TRBJ2-4
CASSAGVSLSGANVLTF TGTGCCAGTTCAGCAGGGGTTTCCCTTTCTGGGGCCAACGTCCTGACTTTC 17 - TRBV28 - TRBJ2-6
CASSEWQSYEQYF TGTGCCAGCAGTGAATGGCAGTCCTACGAGCAGTACTTC 13 few TRBV6-1 - TRBJ2-7
CARSFQSGSGYTF TGTGCCAGAAGTTTCCAGAGCGGGTCGGGCTACACCTTC 13 - TRBV5-3 - TRBJ1-2
CASSLEEGASPLHF TGTGCCAGCAGCTTAGAAGAAGGCGCGTCACCCCTCCACTTT 14 - TRBV7-6 - TRBJ1-6
CASSGTAYEQYF TGTGCCAGCAGCGGGACAGCCTACGAGCAGTACTTC 12 - TRBV7-8 TRBD1 TRBJ2-7
CASSIQGNSYEQYF TGTGCCAGCAGTATACAGGGAAACTCCTACGAGCAGTACTTC 14 - TRBV27 - TRBJ2-7
CASSLEREGVWETQYF TGTGCCAGCAGCTTGGAGCGGGAGGGGGTTTGGGAGACCCAGTACTTC 16 - TRBV5-4 TRBD2 TRBJ2-5
CASSYSVGPTTYEQYF TGTGCCAGCAGTTACTCCGTGGGACCGACTACCTACGAGCAGTACTTC 16 - TRBV6-5 - TRBJ2-7
CASSLGFGDAYEQYF TGCGCCAGCAGCTTGGGTTTCGGGGATGCCTACGAGCAGTACTTC 15 - TRBV5-1 - TRBJ2-7
CASSPPAAPIYEQYF TGTGCCAGCTCACCACCTGCCGCACCGATCTACGAGCAGTACTTC 15 - TRBV18 - TRBJ2-7
CASSFGYPEQYF TGTGCCAGCAGCTTTGGATACCCCGAGCAGTACTTC 12 - TRBV11-2 - TRBJ2-7